This T cell receptor (beta chain) was documented in a study of blood T cells in healthy people across ages. Combining a sample-barcoded 5' primer with a J-beta primer mix, a second PCR ran for about 7 to 11 cycles. Using its own MiXCR run on the 5' RACE reads, TCRdb lists one record per CDR3 protein. Counted here are more than 800,000 distinct CDR3 sequences, more than 25% occurring once; the ten biggest clones make up 15% to 20%. Remarks on this clonotype: One junction end disagrees with the germline gene, perhaps due to a read error.

This CDR3 has 14 residues. V usage is TRBV12-3 or TRBV12-4 and J usage is TRBJ2-1; 9 nucleotides line up with TRBD1. This receptor was obtained from a woman aged 80 or older in good health. Sequencing input: blood. The CDR3 reads CACRTRTGDNEQFF. DNA for the CDR3: TGTGCCTGCAGAACCAGGACAGGGGACAATGAGCAGTTCTTC.